This paragraph covers one TCR beta chain sequence. As yet, its antigen is unknown. For every sample, eight separate reactions were used to make cDNA. UMIs that included a 6-nucleotide sample barcode were added by template switching, which took place during cDNA synthesis. TCRdb re-called the 5' RACE reads and shows each CDR3 protein once, DNA omitted. The ten most abundant clones cover 1.2% of a sample with 110,000 to 150,000 distinct CDR3 sequences. The sample comes from a study of monozygotic twins with inflammatory bowel disease. Study-level points and caveats: Concordant and discordant twins showed no difference in repertoire similarity, possibly from limited power.

Germline assignment: CDR1 GTSNPN and CDR2 SVGIG (reference sequence). This CDR3 is built from 12 residues. The sequencing sample was made of blood. The sequence derives from a human donor with ulcerative colitis or Crohn's disease, or a healthy co-twin of an affected twin (not recorded which). This sequence joins TRBV30 and TRBJ2-5; TCRdb outputs TRBD1, but without DNA this stays unchecked. CDR3 protein: CAWRQGTETQYF. Looking up the rest from reference TRBV30 and TRBJ2-5 gives the full variable domain: SQTIHQWPATLVQPVGSPLSLECTVEGTSNPNLYWYRQAAGRGLQLLFYSVGIGQISSEVPQNLSASRPQDRQFILSSKKLLLSDSGFYLCAWRQGTETQYFGPGTRLLVL.